The clone carrying this TCR beta chain was counted a few times. Its antigen is still unknown. The germline gives CDR1 MNHEY, CDR2 SVGEGT. The CDR3 spans 14 residues. The V and J ends lost 9 bases and 6 bases respectively, with 19 bases between them. Making TCR cDNA involved 5'RACE template switching, which added UMIs and a universal primer site. TCRdb used MiXCR to reprocess the 5' RACE reads, holding one entry per CDR3 protein. The sample gives hundreds of thousands of distinct CDR3 sequences, 9% to 15% of which show up once; about 16% is in the top ten. This specimen belongs to a study of T cells after yellow fever vaccination. Overall study findings and caveats: Booster sampling recovered most clones from primary vaccination (about 97% CD4, approximately 88% CD8).

This TCR derives from a young man who received the YFV17D yellow fever vaccine. The genes are TRBV6-2 or TRBV6-3 and TRBJ2-3, with a weak D call TRBD2 (5 bases). Sequenced material: PBMCs, taken on the day of the yellow fever booster vaccination. The CDR3 loop is CASTPGWRSDTQYF. The CDR3 region has the DNA TGTGCCAGTACGCCCGGGTGGAGGTCTGATACGCAGTATTTT.